This T cell receptor (beta chain) is drawn from a study of cytomegalovirus exposure and HLA in healthy donors. This PCR relied on a set of 60 Vbeta primers and 13 Jbeta primers. TCRdb's copy holds only in-frame clones and misses some; the assay was immunoSEQ multiplex PCR. The record lists about 35,000 clones, of which the ten most abundant hold approximately 4%. CDR1 and CDR2 from the germline V gene are SSHAT and FNYEAQ (reference sequence). This CDR3 is built from 15 residues. Trimming took 5 bases from V and 1 from J; bases not matched to a gene: 3. The chain recombines TRBV7-7 with TRBJ2-5; 11 positions agree with TRBD1. This TCR came from a man between 40 and 49 years old in good health and CMV-seronegative. Sequencing was done on a sample of PBMCs. As DNA, the CDR3 is TGTGCCAGCAGCCAAGGGACAGGGGGCCAAGAGACCCAGTACTTC. Amino acid sequence: CASSQGTGGQETQYF. The full variable domain, in which reference TRBV7-7 and TRBJ2-5 provide the parts outside the CDR3, is GAGVSQSPRYKVTKRGQDVTLRCDPISSHATLYWYQQALGQGPEFLTYFNYEAQPDKSGLPSDRFSAERPEGSISTLTIQRTEQRDSAMYRCASSQGTGGQETQYFGPGTRLLVL.